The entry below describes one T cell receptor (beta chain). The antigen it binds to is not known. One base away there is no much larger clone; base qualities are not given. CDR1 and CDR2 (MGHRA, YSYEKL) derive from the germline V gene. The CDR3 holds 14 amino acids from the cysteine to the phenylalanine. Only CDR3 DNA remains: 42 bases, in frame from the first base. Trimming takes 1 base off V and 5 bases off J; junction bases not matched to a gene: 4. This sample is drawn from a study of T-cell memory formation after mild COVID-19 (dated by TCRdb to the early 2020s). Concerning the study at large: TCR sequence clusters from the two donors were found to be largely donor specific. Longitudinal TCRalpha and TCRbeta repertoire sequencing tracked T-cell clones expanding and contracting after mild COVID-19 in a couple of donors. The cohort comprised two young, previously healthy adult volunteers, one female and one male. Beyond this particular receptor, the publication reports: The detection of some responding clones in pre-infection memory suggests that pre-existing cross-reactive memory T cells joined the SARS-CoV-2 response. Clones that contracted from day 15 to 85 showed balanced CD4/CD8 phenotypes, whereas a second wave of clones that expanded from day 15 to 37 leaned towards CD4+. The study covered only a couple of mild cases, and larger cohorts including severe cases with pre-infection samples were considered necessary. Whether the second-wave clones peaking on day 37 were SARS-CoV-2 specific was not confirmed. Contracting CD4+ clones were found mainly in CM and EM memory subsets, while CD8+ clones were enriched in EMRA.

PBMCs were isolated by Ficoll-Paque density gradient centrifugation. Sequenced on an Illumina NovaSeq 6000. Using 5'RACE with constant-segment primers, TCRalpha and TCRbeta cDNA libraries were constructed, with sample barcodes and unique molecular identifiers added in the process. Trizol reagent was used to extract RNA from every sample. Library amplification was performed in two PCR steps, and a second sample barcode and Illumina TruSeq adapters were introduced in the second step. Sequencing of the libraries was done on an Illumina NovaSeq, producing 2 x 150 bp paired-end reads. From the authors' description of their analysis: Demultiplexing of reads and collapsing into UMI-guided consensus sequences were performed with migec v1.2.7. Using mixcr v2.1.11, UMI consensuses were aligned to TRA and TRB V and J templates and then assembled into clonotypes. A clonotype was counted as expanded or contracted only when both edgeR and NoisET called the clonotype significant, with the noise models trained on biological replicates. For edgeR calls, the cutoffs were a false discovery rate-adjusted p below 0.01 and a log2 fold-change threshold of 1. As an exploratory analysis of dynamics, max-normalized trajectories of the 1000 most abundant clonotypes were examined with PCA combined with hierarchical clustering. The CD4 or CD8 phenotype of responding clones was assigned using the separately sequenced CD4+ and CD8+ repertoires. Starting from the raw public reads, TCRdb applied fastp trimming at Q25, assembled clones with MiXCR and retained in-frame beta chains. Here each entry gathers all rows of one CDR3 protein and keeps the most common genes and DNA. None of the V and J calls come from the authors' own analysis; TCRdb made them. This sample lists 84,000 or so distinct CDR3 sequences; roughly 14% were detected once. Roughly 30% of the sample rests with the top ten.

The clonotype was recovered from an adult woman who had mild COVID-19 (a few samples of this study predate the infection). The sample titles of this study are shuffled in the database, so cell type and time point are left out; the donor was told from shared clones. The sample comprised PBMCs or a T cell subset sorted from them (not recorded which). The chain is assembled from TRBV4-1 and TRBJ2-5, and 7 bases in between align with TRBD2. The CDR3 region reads CASSQVTSVETQYF. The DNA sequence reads TGCGCCAGCAGCCAAGTCACTAGCGTGGAGACCCAGTACTTC.